A single sample is the source of the 7 T cell receptor beta chains below, sequenced in a study of vaccination effects on CD4 cells after COVID-19. Antigen-specific CD4+ T cells were expanded (with viral peptide pools) by the ViraFEST assay ahead of sequencing. Culture proceeded for 9 to 11 days, and CD4+ T cells were then isolated. Nucleocapsid antibodies were negative in the vaccine recipients, who had never had SARS-CoV-2 infection. Sequencing was performed with immunoSEQ multiplex PCR; in TCRdb, only in-frame clones are kept and a portion is missing. Of tens of thousands of clones in the sample, under 75% are singletons; the top ten hold approximately 25%. Their antigen targets remain unknown. Source: CD4+ T cells from PBMCs cultured with HCoV-OC43 spike peptides, taken before COVID-19 vaccination. Described subset: HCoV-OC43 spike overlapping peptide pool stimulation. The receptors were sampled from a human donor who received a COVID-19 vaccine.

This chain uses TRBV3-1 (or the pseudogene TRBV3-2) with TRBJ1-2; perhaps TRBD1 as D (5 bases). The CDR3 sequence is 15 residues long. Germline V gene lookup returns CDR1 LGHDT and CDR2 YNNKEL (reference sequence). The V end lost 1 base, the J end lost 8 bases, and 17 bases lay between the germline ends. Written as DNA, the CDR3 is TGTGCCAGCAGCCAAGGAGGGGTGGCAGATGGCGGCTACACCTTC. Translated, it gives CASSQGGVADGGYTF.

V and J are TRBV19 and TRBJ1-3, with 8 bases that match TRBD1. In germline, CDR1 is LNHDA, CDR2 SQIVND (reference sequence). This CDR3 spans 16 amino acids. The V and J ends lost 7 bases and 3 bases, in that order; junction bases with no gene match: 11. The CDR3 is CASTPPGQGLGNTIYF. The CDR3 region has the DNA TGTGCCAGTACCCCCCCCGGACAGGGCCTTGGAAACACCATATATTTT.

The chain is built from TRBV25-1 and TRBJ2-1, with 9 bases matching TRBD2. Trimming cost V 2 bases and J 12 bases; bases outside gene matches: 8. Germline assignment: CDR1 MGHDK and CDR2 SYGVNS. This CDR3 contains 14 residues. The CDR3 loop is CASSESGGPLGQFF. DNA for the CDR3: TGTGCCAGCAGTGAAAGCGGGGGGCCCCTCGGGCAGTTCTTC.

V usage is TRBV3-1 (or the pseudogene TRBV3-2) and J usage is TRBJ2-3; TRBD1 might be the D (5 bases). Germline CDR1 reads LGHDT; CDR2 reads YNNKEL (reference sequence). V was clipped by 0 bases and J by 3 bases, with 7 bases between them. The CDR3 has 14 residues. CDR3 loop: CASSQDKGTDTQYF. The CDR3 DNA reads as TGTGCCAGCAGCCAAGATAAGGGGACAGATACGCAGTATTTT.

This clone was observed a few times. The chain recombines TRBV30 with TRBJ1-2; D not resolved. Looked up from germline, CDR1 is GTSNPN and CDR2 is SVGIG (reference sequence). The CDR3 extends over 8 amino acids. The V and J ends lost 4 bases and 9 bases respectively, with 3 bases between them. The CDR3: CAWNSYTF. The DNA of the CDR3 is TGTGCCTGGAACAGCTACACCTTC.

The chain has TRBV19 and TRBJ2-2; D ambiguous. Per germline, CDR1 LNHDA and CDR2 SQIVND (reference sequence). The CDR3 is 13 residues long. Trimming removed 6 bases from V and 1 base from J, with 6 bases in between. This CDR3 reads CASRSGNTGELFF. In DNA form, the CDR3 reads TGTGCCAGTAGATCAGGGAACACCGGGGAGCTGTTTTTT.

V and J are TRBV7-9 and TRBJ1-2, with D uncertain. Looked up from germline, CDR1 is SEHNR and CDR2 is FQNEAQ (reference sequence). The CDR3 sequence is 13 residues long. The V gene lost 2 bases and the J gene lost 10 bases, with 14 bases spanning the gap. CDR3 sequence (DNA): TGTGCCAGCAGCTTAAGCGGTTATCAAGCCTACACCTTC. The encoded protein is CASSLSGYQAYTF.